The clone carrying this TCR beta chain has a handful of counts. Its antigen remains unidentified. As for time point: patch test 2, 6 weeks after DPC sensitization. Specified treatment: therapeutic diphenylcyclopropenone sensitization with weekly scalp DPC. Blood, whole and unfractionated, served as the source for total RNA extraction. V lost 5 bases, J lost 5 bases, and 12 bases stayed unmatched. This CDR3 spans 15 amino acids. CDR1 and CDR2 (germline): SGHTA, FQGNSA. This sample stems from a study of human T cells and chemical hapten exposure. The library labeled individual cDNA molecules by adding unique molecular identifiers to them. One entry per CDR3 protein results from TCRdb running MiXCR on the RACE reads. The data hold tens of thousands of distinct CDR3 sequences, with roughly 9% observed a single time. The study, taken as a whole, reports: Relative to control repertoires, expanded TCRs gave rise to significantly more large CDR3 similarity clusters. Alopecia affected the donors, so their immune response may differ from healthy people's.

Sequencing used whole blood, obtained in connection with sensitization to the hapten diphenylcyclopropenone (DPC). This chain joins TRBV7-2 and TRBJ2-7; 7 bases fit TRBD1. This sequence was found in a woman aged 25 to 39 with alopecia areata. Some clones in this sample may be carry-over from other donors' samples. CDR3 amino acids: CASSVQAGGFHEQYF. Written as DNA, the CDR3 is TGTGCCAGCAGCGTACAGGCAGGGGGTTTCCACGAGCAGTACTTC.